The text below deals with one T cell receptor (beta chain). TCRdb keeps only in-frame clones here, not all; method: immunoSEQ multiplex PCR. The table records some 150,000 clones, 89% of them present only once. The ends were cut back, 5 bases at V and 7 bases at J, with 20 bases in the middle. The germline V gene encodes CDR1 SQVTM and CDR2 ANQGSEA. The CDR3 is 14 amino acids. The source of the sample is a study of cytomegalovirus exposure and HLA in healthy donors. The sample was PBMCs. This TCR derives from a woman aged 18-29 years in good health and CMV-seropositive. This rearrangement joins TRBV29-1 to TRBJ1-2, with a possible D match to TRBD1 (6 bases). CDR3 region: CSVKSGQRGGGYTF. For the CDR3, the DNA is TGCAGCGTTAAAAGCGGACAGAGAGGAGGTGGCTACACCTTC.